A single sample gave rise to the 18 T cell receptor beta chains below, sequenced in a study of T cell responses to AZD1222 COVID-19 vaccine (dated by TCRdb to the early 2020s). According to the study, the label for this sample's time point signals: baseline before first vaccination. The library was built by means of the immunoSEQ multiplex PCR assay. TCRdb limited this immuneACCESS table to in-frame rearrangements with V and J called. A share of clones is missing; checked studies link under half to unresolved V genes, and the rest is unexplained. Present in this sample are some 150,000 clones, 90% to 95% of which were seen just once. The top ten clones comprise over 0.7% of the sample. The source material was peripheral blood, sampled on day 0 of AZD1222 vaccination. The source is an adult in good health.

The CDR3 sequence: CASSLATGTGHLYNSPLHF. CDR3 coding DNA: TGTGCCAGCAGCTTGGCTACCGGAACGGGACACCTCTATAATTCACCCCTCCACTTT. This rearrangement joins TRBV5-6 to TRBJ1-6; maybe TRBD1 (6 bases). Germline V lookup: CDR1 SGHDT, CDR2 YYEEEE. Trimming removed 0 bases from V and 3 bases from J, with 19 bases in between. This CDR3 is built from 19 residues.

The CDR3, as DNA: TGCGCCAGCAGCTCACGACAGGGCGAAGGGGCCCAGTACTTC. This encodes CASSSRQGEGAQYF. This rearrangement joins TRBV5-1 to TRBJ2-5, with 7 bases lining up with TRBD1. The CDR3 consists of 14 residues. After removal of 3 bases from V and 9 bases from J, the junction contained 11 bases not matched to a gene. The germline V gene encodes CDR1 SGHRS and CDR2 YFSETQ.

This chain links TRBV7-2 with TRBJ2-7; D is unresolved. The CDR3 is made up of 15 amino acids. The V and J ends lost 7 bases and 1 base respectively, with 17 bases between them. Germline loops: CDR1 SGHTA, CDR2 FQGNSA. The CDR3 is CASKRFPTGSYEQYF. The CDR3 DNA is TGTGCCAGCAAACGGTTCCCGACCGGATCCTACGAGCAGTACTTC.

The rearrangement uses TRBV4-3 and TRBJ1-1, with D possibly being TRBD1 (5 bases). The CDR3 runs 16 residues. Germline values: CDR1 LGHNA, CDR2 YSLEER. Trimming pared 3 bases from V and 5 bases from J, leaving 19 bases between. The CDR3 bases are TGCGCCAGCAGCCAGGTTGGGGGGTTCCCGGGGACTGAAGCTTTCTTT. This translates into CASSQVGGFPGTEAFF.

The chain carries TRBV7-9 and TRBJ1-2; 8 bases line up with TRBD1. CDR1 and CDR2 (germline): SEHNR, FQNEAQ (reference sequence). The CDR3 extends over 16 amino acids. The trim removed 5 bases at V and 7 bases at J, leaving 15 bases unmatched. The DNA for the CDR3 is TGTGCCAGCAGCCAGGGGGCAGGGGTAACCCAGAGTGGCTACACCTTC. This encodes CASSQGAGVTQSGYTF.

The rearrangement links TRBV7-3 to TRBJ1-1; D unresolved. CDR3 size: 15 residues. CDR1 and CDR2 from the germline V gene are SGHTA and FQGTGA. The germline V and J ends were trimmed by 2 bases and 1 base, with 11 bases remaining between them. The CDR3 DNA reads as TGTGCCAGCAGCTTATTAGGGCCCGGGAACACTGAAGCTTTCTTT. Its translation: CASSLLGPGNTEAFF.

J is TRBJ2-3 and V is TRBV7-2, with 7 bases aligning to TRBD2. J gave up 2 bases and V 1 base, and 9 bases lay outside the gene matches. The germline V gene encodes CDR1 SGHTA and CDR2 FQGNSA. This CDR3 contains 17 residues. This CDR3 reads CASSLVGLGGDTDTQYF. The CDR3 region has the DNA TGTGCCAGCAGCTTAGTAGGTTTGGGAGGGGACACAGATACGCAGTATTTT. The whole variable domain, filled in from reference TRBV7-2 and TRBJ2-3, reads GAGVSQSPSNKVTEKGKDVELRCDPISGHTALYWYRQSLGQGLEFLIYFQGNSAPDKSGLPSDRFSAERTGGSVSTLTIQRTQQEDSAVYLCASSLVGLGGDTDTQYFGPGTRLTVL.

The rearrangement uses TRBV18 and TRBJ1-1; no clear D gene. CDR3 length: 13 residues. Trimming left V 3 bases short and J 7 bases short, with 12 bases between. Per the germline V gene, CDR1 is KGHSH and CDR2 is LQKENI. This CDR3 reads CASSPTIRVEAFF. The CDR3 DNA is TGTGCCAGCTCACCTACCATCCGGGTTGAAGCTTTCTTT.

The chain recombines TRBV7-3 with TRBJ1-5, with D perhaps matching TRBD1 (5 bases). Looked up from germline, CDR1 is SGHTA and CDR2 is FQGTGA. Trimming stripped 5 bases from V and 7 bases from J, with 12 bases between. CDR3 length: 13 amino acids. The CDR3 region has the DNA TGTGCCAGCAGCCACCAAGGGGTGCAGCCCCAGCATTTT. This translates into CASSHQGVQPQHF.

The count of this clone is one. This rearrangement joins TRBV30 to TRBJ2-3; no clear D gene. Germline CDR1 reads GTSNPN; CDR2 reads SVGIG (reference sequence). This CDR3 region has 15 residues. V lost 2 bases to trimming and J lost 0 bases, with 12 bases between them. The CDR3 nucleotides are TGTGCCTGGAGTACAACTGCTCCTAGCACAGATACGCAGTATTTT. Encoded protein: CAWSTTAPSTDTQYF.

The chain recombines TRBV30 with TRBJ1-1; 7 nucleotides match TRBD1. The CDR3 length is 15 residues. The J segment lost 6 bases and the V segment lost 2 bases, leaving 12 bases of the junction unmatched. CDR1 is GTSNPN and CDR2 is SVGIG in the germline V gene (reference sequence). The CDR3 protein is CAWSRIGGGEAEAFF. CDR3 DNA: TGTGCCTGGAGTCGGATAGGAGGGGGCGAGGCTGAAGCTTTCTTT.

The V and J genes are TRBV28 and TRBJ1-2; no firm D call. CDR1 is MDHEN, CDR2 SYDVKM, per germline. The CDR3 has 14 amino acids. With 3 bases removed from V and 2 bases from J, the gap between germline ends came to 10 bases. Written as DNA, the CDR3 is TGTGCCAGCAGTTTGGTGGAGCCCAACTATGGCTACACCTTC. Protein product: CASSLVEPNYGYTF.

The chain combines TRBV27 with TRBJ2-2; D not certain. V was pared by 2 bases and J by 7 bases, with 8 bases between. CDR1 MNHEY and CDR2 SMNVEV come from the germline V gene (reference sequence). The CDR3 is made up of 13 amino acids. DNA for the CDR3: TGTGCCAGCAGTTTAGTGCATCGCGGGGAGCTGTTTTTT. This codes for CASSLVHRGELFF.

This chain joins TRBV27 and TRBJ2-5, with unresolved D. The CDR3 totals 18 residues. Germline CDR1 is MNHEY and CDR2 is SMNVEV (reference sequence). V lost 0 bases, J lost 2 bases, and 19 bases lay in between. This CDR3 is CASSLSYEASWGQETQYF. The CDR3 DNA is TGTGCCAGCAGTTTATCATATGAGGCGAGTTGGGGACAAGAGACCCAGTACTTC.

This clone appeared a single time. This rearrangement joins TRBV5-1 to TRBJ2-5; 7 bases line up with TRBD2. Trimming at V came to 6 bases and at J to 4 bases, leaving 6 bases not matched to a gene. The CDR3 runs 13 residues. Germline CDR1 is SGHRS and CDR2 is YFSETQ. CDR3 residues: CASTWGGGETQYF. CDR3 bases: TGCGCCAGCACTTGGGGGGGAGGAGAGACCCAGTACTTC.

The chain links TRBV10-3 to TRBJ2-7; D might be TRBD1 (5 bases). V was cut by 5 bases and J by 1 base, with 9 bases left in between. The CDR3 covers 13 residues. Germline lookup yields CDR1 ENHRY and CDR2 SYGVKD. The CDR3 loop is CAISRGVSYEQYF. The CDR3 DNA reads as TGTGCCATCAGTAGGGGCGTGTCCTACGAGCAGTACTTC.

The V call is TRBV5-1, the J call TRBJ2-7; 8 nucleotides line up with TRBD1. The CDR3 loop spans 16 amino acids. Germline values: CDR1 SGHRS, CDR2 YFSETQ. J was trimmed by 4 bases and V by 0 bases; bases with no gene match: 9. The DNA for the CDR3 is TGCGCCAGCAGCTTGGTAACGGGACAGGAGTTATACGAGCAGTACTTC. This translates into CASSLVTGQELYEQYF. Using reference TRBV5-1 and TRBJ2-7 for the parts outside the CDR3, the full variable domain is KAGVTQTPRYLIKTRGQQVTLSCSPISGHRSVSWYQQTPGQGLQFLFEYFSETQRNKGNFPGRFSGRQFSNSRSEMNVSTLELGDSALYLCASSLVTGQELYEQYFGPGTRLTVT.

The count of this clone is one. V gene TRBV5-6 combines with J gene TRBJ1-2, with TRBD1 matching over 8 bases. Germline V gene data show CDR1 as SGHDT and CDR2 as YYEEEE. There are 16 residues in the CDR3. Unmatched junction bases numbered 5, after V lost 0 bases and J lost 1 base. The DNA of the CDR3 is TGTGCCAGCAGCTTGGGTGGGACAGGTTATAACTATGGCTACACCTTC. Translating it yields CASSLGGTGYNYGYTF.